A selection of T cell receptor beta chains follows, all from one sample in a study of cytomegalovirus exposure and HLA in healthy donors. Using immunoSEQ multiplex PCR, the repertoire was profiled, and TCRdb retains in-frame clones only, with some absent. The sample carries roughly 190,000 clones, approximately 78% recorded once. The sequencing input was PBMCs. The receptors come from a woman aged 25 to 39 in good health and CMV-seropositive. The CDR3 runs from the conserved cysteine through the conserved F or W. D genes are given only for firm matches.

>TRBD2|TRBJ2-7|TRBV28
CASTPPSGSYEQYF
>-|TRBJ2-7|TRBV5-1
CASSLASGRYEQYF
>-|TRBJ2-7|TRBV12-5
CASGLNRQHLSSYEQYF
>-|TRBJ1-2|TRBV5-5
CASSLVQGYGYTF
>-|TRBJ1-5|TRBV6-5
CASSYGGNQPQHF
>TRBD1|TRBJ1-4|TRBV19
CASRSTGGSSNEKLFF
>TRBD2|TRBJ2-1|TRBV5-6
CASSYREGGGNEQFF
>-|TRBJ2-1|TRBV6-1
CASGGQYNEQFF
>TRBD1|TRBJ1-2|TRBV9
CASSVDGTEVNYGYTF
>-|TRBJ1-2|TRBV7-8
CASSSGTPYNDGYTF
>TRBD2|TRBJ2-1|TRBV6-4
CASSDGAGGVNEQFF
>TRBD1|TRBJ1-2|TRBV7-2
CASSLARDSPNYGYTF
>-|TRBJ1-1|TRBV9
CASSVPTGPSPRPEAFF
>TRBD2|TRBJ2-7|TRBV7-2
CASSRGGNPYEQYF
>TRBD1|TRBJ2-7|TRBV28
CASSSGQAGEGIDF
>-|TRBJ1-2|TRBV15
CATSRDRGRGYGYTF
>-|TRBJ2-1|TRBV7-2
CASSNLRGSSYNEQFF
>TRBD1|TRBJ1-2|TRBV6-5
CASSTSGTGVWGYTF
>TRBD2|TRBJ2-3|TRBV6-1
CASTWTSGRPDTQYF
>-|TRBJ2-3|TRBV7-8
CASSLILSLADTQYF
>-|TRBJ2-3|TRBV9
CASSVGSGAATPDTQYF
>-|TRBJ2-1|TRBV28
CASSLSEEQFF
>-|TRBJ2-7|TRBV30
CAWRIPGGPYEQYF
>-|TRBJ1-1|TRBV4-1
CASSRMTERPEAFF
>-|TRBJ2-1|TRBV10-1
CASSESLYNEQFF
>-|TRBJ1-1|TRBV4-1
CASSQVGGRNTEAFF
>-|TRBJ1-4|TRBV11-2
CASSLDLVTSEKLFF
>TRBD1|TRBJ2-2|TRBV28
CASGSTGGFSGELFF
>-|TRBJ2-1|TRBV11-3
CASSPSGSFYNEQFF
>-|TRBJ2-4|TRBV7-9
CASSSGLAKNIQYF
>-|TRBJ2-3|TRBV7-8
CASSLRGAPDTQYF
>TRBD2|TRBJ2-3|TRBV7-9
CASSRGTRKPDTQYF
>TRBD2|TRBJ2-3|TRBV6-5
CASRGASGATDTQYF
>-|TRBJ2-7|TRBV19
CASSSGLQSSYEQYF
>-|TRBJ2-7|TRBV11-2
CASSLEYGTGYEQYF
>TRBD2|TRBJ2-5|TRBV25-1
CASRWLAGDQETQYF
>TRBD1|TRBJ2-7|TRBV5-5
CASTANGQASWYEQYF
>TRBD1|TRBJ2-7|TRBV11-3
CASSSPPSDRGEQYF
>TRBD1|TRBJ2-3|TRBV6-4
CASSDGTGPTDTQYF
>TRBD2|TRBJ2-1|TRBV2
CASSETGGTYNEQFF
>-|TRBJ1-3|TRBV5-6
CASSYRESSGNTIYF
>-|TRBJ1-2|TRBV14
CASSHINLRDKGLTF
>TRBD2|TRBJ2-5|TRBV5-6
CASSLLTSGGFQKTQYF
>TRBD2|TRBJ2-3|TRBV7-3
CASSLSPSGKVDTQYF
>TRBD1|TRBJ2-6|TRBV6-1
CASSGQGAGANVLTF
>TRBD1|TRBJ1-6|TRBV7-2
CASSLGQSSYNSPLHF
>TRBD1|TRBJ2-7|TRBV7-9
CASSYGTGSEQYF
>TRBD1|TRBJ1-2|TRBV11-3
CASSLGTEEAYTF
>-|TRBJ2-7|TRBV4-1
CASSQEDFQASYF
>TRBD2|TRBJ2-1|TRBV28
CASSLILAGGSSYNEQFF
>TRBD1|TRBJ2-5|TRBV28
CAGSHYRGRKTQYF
>TRBD2|TRBJ2-3|TRBV5-1
CASSPTSGTDTQYF
>-|TRBJ2-7|TRBV19
CASSPSSYEQYF
>TRBD2|TRBJ2-1|TRBV28
CASSLLTSGVQQFF
>TRBD1|TRBJ2-7|TRBV28
CASSVLLGQGMLGGQYF
>-|TRBJ1-2|TRBV10-1
CASSDDMIGGYTF
>-|TRBJ2-2|TRBV11-3
CASSLGQTNTGELFF
>TRBD1|TRBJ1-1|TRBV7-9
CASSPRTGTSNTEAFF
>TRBD1|TRBJ1-5|TRBV28
CASSWTGIGNQPQHF
>-|TRBJ2-3|TRBV11-1
CASSLEGVSTDTQYF